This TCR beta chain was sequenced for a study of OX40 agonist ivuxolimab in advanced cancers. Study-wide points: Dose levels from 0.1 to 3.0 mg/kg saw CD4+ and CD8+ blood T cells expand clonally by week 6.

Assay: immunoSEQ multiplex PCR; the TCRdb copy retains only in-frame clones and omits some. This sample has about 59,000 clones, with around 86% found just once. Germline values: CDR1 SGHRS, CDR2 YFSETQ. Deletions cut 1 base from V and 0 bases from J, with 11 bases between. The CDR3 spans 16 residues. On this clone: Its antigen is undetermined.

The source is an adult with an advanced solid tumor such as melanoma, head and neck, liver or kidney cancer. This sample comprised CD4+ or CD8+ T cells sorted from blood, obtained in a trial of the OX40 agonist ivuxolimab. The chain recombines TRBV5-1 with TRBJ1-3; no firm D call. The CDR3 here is CASSLSTAYSGNTIYF. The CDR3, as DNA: TGCGCCAGCAGCTTGTCTACAGCCTACTCTGGAAACACCATATATTTT. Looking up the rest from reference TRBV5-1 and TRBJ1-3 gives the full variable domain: KAGVTQTPRYLIKTRGQQVTLSCSPISGHRSVSWYQQTPGQGLQFLFEYFSETQRNKGNFPGRFSGRQFSNSRSEMNVSTLELGDSALYLCASSLSTAYSGNTIYFGEGSWLTVV.